This is a list of T cell receptor beta chains from one sample in a study of T-cell memory formation after mild COVID-19. TCRdb itself ran the 5' RACE reads through MiXCR, one entry per CDR3 protein. The sample lists around 370,000 distinct CDR3 sequences; under 25% were seen once. Sequencing was carried out using PBMCs or a T cell subset sorted from them (not recorded which). These TCRs come from an adult woman who had mild COVID-19 (a few samples of this study predate the infection). Cell type and time point are not known. The CDR3 runs from the conserved cysteine through the conserved F or W. A D gene is named only where the DNA matches it firmly. Not every row has a clone size; where given, it reads once, few, many or a size class.

d_gene	j_gene	v_gene	len	abundance	CDR3aa	CDR3nt
.	TRBJ2-1	TRBV15	16	few	CATSRDRESSYNEQFF	TGTGCCACCAGCAGAGATCGTGAATCCTCCTACAATGAGCAGTTCTTC
.	TRBJ2-3	TRBV5-1	13	.	CASSVTTSDTQYF	TGCGCCAGCAGCGTAACCACCTCAGATACGCAGTATTTT
.	TRBJ1-2	TRBV20-1	14	few	CSARVEEAGRGYTF	TGCAGTGCTAGAGTGGAGGAGGCAGGGAGAGGCTACACCTTC
.	TRBJ1-6	TRBV12-3/TRBV12-4	15	few	CASSGRASVNSPLHF	TGTGCCAGCAGTGGCAGGGCAAGCGTGAATTCACCCCTCCACTTT
.	TRBJ2-1	TRBV19	15	few	CATLGLPGGNNEQFF	TGTGCCACCCTGGGCCTTCCCGGCGGAAACAATGAGCAGTTCTTC
.	TRBJ1-4	TRBV5-1	13	few	CASRTADNEKLFF	TGCGCCAGTAGGACAGCTGATAATGAAAAACTGTTTTTT
.	TRBJ1-1	TRBV7-9	16	.	CASSFALPLGTFEAFF	TGTGCCAGCAGCTTCGCCCTGCCTTTGGGGACTTTTGAAGCTTTCTTT
TRBD2	TRBJ2-5	TRBV7-2	16	.	CASSLGGTSGGETQYF	TGTGCCAGCAGCTTAGGGGGGACTAGCGGGGGCGAGACCCAGTACTTC
.	TRBJ1-1	TRBV12-3/TRBV12-4	14	.	CASRPDSRNTEAFF	TGTGCCAGCAGGCCAGACAGCCGGAACACTGAAGCTTTCTTT
.	TRBJ1-1	TRBV2	16	.	CASLDGFGQLNTEAFF	TGTGCCAGCCTAGACGGTTTTGGACAATTGAACACTGAAGCTTTCTTT
.	TRBJ2-7	TRBV5-1	16	.	CASSLDLRDPPDEQYF	TGCGCCAGCAGCTTGGATTTGCGGGACCCCCCCGACGAGCAGTACTTC
.	TRBJ2-7	TRBV13	15	.	CASSEGTRGSYEQYF	TGTGCCAGCAGCGAAGGTACGAGGGGATCCTACGAGCAGTACTTC
.	TRBJ2-1	TRBV5-1	15	.	CASSRDRDNYNEQFF	TGCGCCAGCAGCAGGGACCGAGATAACTACAATGAGCAGTTCTTC
.	TRBJ2-7	TRBV4-1	15	many	CASSQARTAGSEQYF	TGCGCCAGCAGCCAAGCTCGGACTGCTGGATCCGAGCAGTACTTC
TRBD2	TRBJ2-7	TRBV7-9	17	.	CASSFPGLAGRDYEQYF	TGTGCCAGCAGCTTCCCGGGACTAGCAGGGAGAGATTACGAGCAGTACTTC
TRBD2	TRBJ2-5	TRBV7-8	16	many	CASSVGTSPKGETQYF	TGTGCCAGCAGCGTTGGGACTAGCCCTAAGGGGGAGACCCAGTACTTC
TRBD2	TRBJ2-7	TRBV6-1	15	.	CASSARTSGVYEQYF	TGTGCCAGCAGTGCAAGGACTAGCGGGGTCTACGAGCAGTACTTC
.	TRBJ1-1	TRBV6-1	11	.	CASSDTGEAFF	TGTGCCAGCAGTGATACAGGAGAAGCTTTCTTT
.	TRBJ1-5	TRBV12-3/TRBV12-4	15	few	CASSTQGKSNQPQHF	TGTGCCAGCAGTACGCAGGGAAAGAGCAATCAGCCCCAGCATTTT
.	TRBJ1-1	TRBV20-1	12	few	CSARGAGAEAFF	TGCAGTGCTAGAGGGGCGGGGGCTGAAGCTTTCTTT
TRBD2	TRBJ2-1	TRBV7-6	17	.	CASSLGGLTSGLNEQFF	TGTGCCAGCAGCTTAGGCGGGTTGACTAGCGGGCTTAATGAGCAGTTCTTC
.	TRBJ2-7	TRBV20-1	12	many	CSASQGMYEQYF	TGCAGTGCTAGTCAGGGGATGTACGAGCAGTACTTC
TRBD2	TRBJ2-5	TRBV25-1	14	.	CASSEWEGGETQYF	TGTGCCAGCAGTGAATGGGAGGGAGGAGAGACCCAGTACTTC
.	TRBJ2-7	TRBV5-5	12	.	CASSSRANEQYF	TGTGCCAGCAGCTCCCGAGCAAACGAGCAGTACTTC
TRBD2	TRBJ2-2	TRBV15	17	many	CATSRESAGRVTGELFF	TGTGCCACCAGCAGAGAATCGGCGGGGAGGGTGACCGGGGAGCTGTTTTTT
.	TRBJ2-7	TRBV29-1	13	few	CSVEERGTYEQYF	TGCAGCGTTGAAGAGCGGGGAACCTACGAGCAGTACTTC
.	TRBJ2-2	TRBV9	12	.	CASNKGAGELFF	TGTGCCAGCAACAAAGGAGCCGGGGAGCTGTTTTTT
TRBD2	TRBJ2-1	TRBV6-2/TRBV6-3	15	few	CASSFIAGPYNEQFF	TGTGCCAGCAGCTTCATAGCGGGACCCTACAATGAGCAGTTCTTC
.	TRBJ1-1	TRBV10-3	15	.	CAISESWAGNTEAFF	TGTGCCATCAGTGAGTCATGGGCGGGGAACACTGAAGCTTTCTTT
.	TRBJ1-1	TRBV10-3	12	.	CAISGGVTEAFF	TGTGCCATCAGTGGGGGTGTCACTGAAGCTTTCTTT
.	TRBJ2-7	TRBV20-1	15	few	CSAITVGAHSYEQYF	TGCAGTGCTATAACCGTCGGGGCCCACTCCTACGAGCAGTACTTC
TRBD1	TRBJ1-1	TRBV6-1	15	.	CASTKRQGSNTEAFF	TGTGCCAGCACCAAACGACAGGGGTCGAACACTGAAGCTTTCTTT
TRBD2	TRBJ2-1	TRBV6-2/TRBV6-3	16	.	CASSYSWLAGEGEQFF	TGTGCCAGCAGTTACTCGTGGCTAGCGGGAGAGGGTGAGCAGTTCTTC
.	TRBJ1-1	TRBV12-3/TRBV12-4	14	.	CASSFGRGETEAFF	TGTGCCAGCAGTTTCGGTAGGGGGGAAACTGAAGCTTTCTTT
.	TRBJ2-1	TRBV9	13	.	CASSVSGHNEQFF	TGTGCCAGCAGCGTCTCCGGCCACAATGAGCAGTTCTTC
TRBD2	TRBJ2-1	TRBV14	20	few	CASSRRPGLAGGVVLNEQFF	TGTGCCAGCAGCCGTAGGCCGGGACTAGCGGGAGGTGTGGTACTCAATGAGCAGTTCTTC
TRBD2	TRBJ2-1	TRBV10-3	19	.	CATQAVASSPGGLGNEQFF	TGTGCCACCCAGGCGGTGGCTAGCAGCCCGGGAGGATTAGGAAATGAGCAGTTCTTC
.	TRBJ2-4	TRBV27	13	.	CASSLEDRNIQYF	TGTGCCAGCAGTTTAGAGGACAGAAACATTCAGTACTTC
TRBD2	TRBJ2-7	TRBV20-1	13	.	CSAVGGTSREQYF	TGCAGTGCCGTCGGGGGGACGTCTCGCGAGCAGTACTTC
.	TRBJ1-1	TRBV7-3	15	.	CASSSAGTRNTEAFF	TGTGCCAGCAGCTCGGCCGGGACGAGAAACACTGAAGCTTTCTTT